Below, 8 T cell receptor beta chains from the same sample are listed, as sequenced in a study of T cell responses to AZD1222 COVID-19 vaccine. The repertoire was sequenced with immunoSEQ multiplex PCR; TCRdb's copy has only in-frame clones and lacks some. The profile covers 150,000 to 200,000 clones, with about nine tenths appearing a single time and 1.5% to 2.5% taken by the ten largest. The starting material was peripheral blood, obtained 28 days after the second AZD1222 dose. Every receptor here comes from an adult who received the AZD1222 COVID-19 vaccine.

The chain couples TRBV28 to TRBJ2-3; 12 nucleotides line up with TRBD1. Germline V CDR1 and CDR2: MDHEN, SYDVKM. This CDR3 comprises 16 residues. Germline trimming cut 7 bases from V and 5 bases from J; bases unmatched to any gene: 10. The CDR3 region has the DNA TGTGCCAGCAAAAAACCGGGACAGGGGGCTGGAGATACGCAGTATTTT. Its translation is CASKKPGQGAGDTQYF.

V and J are TRBV27 and TRBJ1-3; 7 nucleotides agree with TRBD1. The V segment lost 6 bases and the J segment 4 bases; nucleotides outside the gene matches: 6. Germline values: CDR1 MNHEY, CDR2 SMNVEV (reference sequence). The CDR3 sequence is 14 residues long. The DNA for the CDR3 is TGTGCCAGCAGAAAGACAGGGTCCGGAAACACCATATATTTT. It translates to CASRKTGSGNTIYF.

In regard to this clone: The identical CDR3 is also encoded by other nucleotide sequences in the sample. The chain couples TRBV18 to TRBJ2-5; D ambiguous. CDR3 length equals 11 residues. Germline assignment: CDR1 KGHSH and CDR2 LQKENI. Trimming shortened V by 3 bases and J by 5 bases, and 4 bases separated the two germline ends. CDR3 loop: CASSPGETQYF. The CDR3 DNA sequence: TGTGCCAGCTCACCGGGCGAGACCCAGTACTTC. The complete variable domain, with remaining parts taken from reference TRBV18 and TRBJ2-5, reads NAGVMQNPRHLVRRRGQEARLRCSPMKGHSHVYWYRQLPEEGLKFMVYLQKENIIDESGMPKERFSAEFPKEGPSILRIQQVVRGDSAAYFCASSPGETQYFGPGTRLLVL.

The rearrangement links TRBV6-6 to TRBJ2-3, with D tentatively TRBD1 (6 bases). The V and J ends lost 3 bases and 2 bases respectively, with 15 bases between them. The CDR3 loop spans 16 amino acids. Looked up from germline, CDR1 is MNHNY and CDR2 is SVGAGI (reference sequence). The CDR3 here is CASSYGVDRFTDTQYF. CDR3 coding DNA: TGTGCCAGCAGTTATGGGGTCGACAGGTTCACAGATACGCAGTATTTT.

The chain joins TRBV5-5 to TRBJ2-7, with 7 bases identical to TRBD1. CDR1 is SGHKS, CDR2 YYEKEE, per germline (reference sequence). With V trimmed by 4 bases and J by 2 bases, 6 bases remained unmatched. This CDR3 spans 14 amino acids. CDR3: CASSLTGTAYEQYF. For the CDR3, the DNA is TGTGCCAGCAGCCTAACCGGGACAGCCTACGAGCAGTACTTC.

The J gene is TRBJ2-4, the V gene TRBV7-9, with D possibly matching TRBD1 (5 bases). V was pared by 5 bases and J by 4 bases, with 15 bases between. CDR1 is SEHNR and CDR2 is FQNEAQ in the germline V gene (reference sequence). This CDR3 is 15 amino acids long. The DNA of the CDR3 is TGTGCCAGCAGCCCACAGGTGGCTGCTAAAAACATTCAGTACTTC. Its translation is CASSPQVAAKNIQYF.

The chain combines TRBV10-3 with TRBJ2-1; 10 bases line up with TRBD1. With V trimmed by 5 bases and J by 7 bases, 11 bases remained unmatched. Germline V gene lookup returns CDR1 ENHRY and CDR2 SYGVKD. This CDR3 is 16 amino acids long. Here the CDR3 DNA reads TGTGCCATCAGTCTCGGAGCAACGGGACAGGGGAATGAGCAGTTCTTC. This codes for CAISLGATGQGNEQFF.

The CDR3 region has the DNA TGTGCCAGTAGGGACGCCTCGGGCAATCAGCCCCAGCATTTT. Amino acid sequence: CASRDASGNQPQHF. The chain has TRBV19 and TRBJ1-5; the D is unclear. Germline V lookup: CDR1 LNHDA, CDR2 SQIVND (reference sequence). V was trimmed by 6 bases and J by 2 bases, leaving 11 bases between them. The CDR3 runs 14 residues.